These 20 T cell receptor beta chains were sequenced from one sample in a study of identical twins. Each CDR3 protein is one row after TCRdb ran MiXCR on the 5' RACE reads. The table includes just under 650,000 distinct CDR3 sequences, around 7.5% detected once. These same records also appear under a second study, on yellow fever vaccine responses in identical twins.

The sample taken for sequencing was PBMCs. The receptor set was obtained from a woman younger than 30 in good health.

In its sample, this clonotype was seen many times. V usage is TRBV3-1 and J usage is TRBJ2-1; 9 bases agree with TRBD2. The CDR3 runs to 15 residues. Unmatched junction bases numbered 8, after V lost 4 bases and J lost 7 bases. Germline CDR1 LGHDT, CDR2 YNNKEL (reference sequence). This CDR3 reads CASSPRREGKNEQFF. Here the CDR3 DNA reads TGTGCCAGCAGCCCCAGGCGGGAGGGTAAGAATGAGCAGTTCTTC.

This chain joins TRBV7-6 and TRBJ2-1, with D hard to call. The CDR3 length is 14 residues. Germline V lookup: CDR1 SGHVS, CDR2 FNYEAQ. Trimming took off 0 bases at V and 7 bases at J, with 10 bases between the two ends. CDR3 nucleotides: TGTGCCAGCAGCTTAGCCCAGGCTCGGAATGAGCAGTTCTTC. It is translated as CASSLAQARNEQFF.

The chain uses TRBV6-6 and TRBJ2-7, with no clear D. Germline V gene data show CDR1 as MNHNY and CDR2 as SVGAGI (reference sequence). V dropped 6 bases and J dropped 6 bases, with 12 bases sitting between them. This CDR3 has 12 residues. The DNA for the CDR3 is TGTGCCAGCAGCCACGGCCAGGCCGAGCAGTACTTC. Its translation is CASSHGQAEQYF.

This clonotype was detected many times. The chain combines TRBV4-1 with TRBJ2-1, with a possible D match to TRBD1 (5 bases). The CDR3 is made up of 17 amino acids. Trimming took off 0 bases at V and 3 bases at J, with 15 bases between the two ends. Per the germline V gene, CDR1 is MGHRA and CDR2 is YSYEKL. The CDR3 nucleotides are TGCGCCAGCAGCCAAGATGGGGCACCGCTAGTCTACAATGAGCAGTTCTTC. It translates to CASSQDGAPLVYNEQFF.

This clonotype was recorded many times. CDR3 in DNA: TGTGCCATCAGTGAAACGGGGGAGCAGTACGTC. This sequence encodes CAISETGEQYV. The J gene is TRBJ2-7, the V gene TRBV10-3, with D possibly matching TRBD2 (5 bases). Looked up from germline, CDR1 is ENHRY and CDR2 is SYGVKD. V was trimmed by 3 bases and J by 7 bases, leaving 7 bases between them. The CDR3 spans 11 residues.

The chain has TRBV3-1 and TRBJ2-2; 7 bases align to TRBD2. Germline CDR1 and CDR2: LGHDT and YNNKEL (reference sequence). This CDR3 is built from 17 residues. With V trimmed by 1 base and J by 2 bases, 7 bases remained unmatched. The CDR3 region has the DNA TGTGCCAGCAGCCAAGGCCGTCTAGCGGCAAACACCGGGGAGCTGTTTTTT. This codes for CASSQGRLAANTGELFF.

The V gene is TRBV12-5, the J gene TRBJ1-1; D is undetermined. Germline V gene lookup returns CDR1 LGHNT and CDR2 FRNRAP. The length of the CDR3 is 14 residues. Deletions cut 5 bases from V and 1 base from J, with 11 bases between. The CDR3 protein is CASGPGVKNTEAFF. DNA of the CDR3: TGTGCTAGTGGTCCCGGAGTCAAGAACACTGAAGCTTTCTTT.

The gene calls are TRBV29-1 and TRBJ2-5; the match to TRBD1 covers 8 bases. Germline loops: CDR1 SQVTM, CDR2 ANQGSEA. The V gene end was trimmed by 7 bases and the J gene end by 5 bases; junction bases not matched to a gene: 9. There are 13 residues in the CDR3. The CDR3 DNA sequence: TGCAGCGGGGGGACAGGACGGGGCGAGACCCAGTACTTC. Protein sequence: CSGGTGRGETQYF.

This rearrangement joins TRBV20-1 to TRBJ2-3; 8 positions match TRBD2. The length of the CDR3 is 14 residues. V lost 0 bases to trimming and J lost 3 bases; unmatched junction nucleotides: 2. Germline-derived CDR1 and CDR2 are DFQATT and SNEGSKA (reference sequence). CDR3 sequence: CSARDGGATDTQYF. CDR3 in DNA: TGCAGTGCTAGAGACGGGGGGGCAACAGATACGCAGTATTTT.

This chain uses TRBV24-1 with TRBJ1-2; 7 bases map to TRBD1. The CDR3 is 15 residues long. Per germline, CDR1 KGHDR and CDR2 SFDVKD. J was trimmed by 2 bases and V by 4 bases; bases with no gene match: 6. CDR3 region: CATSESGQANYGYTF. The CDR3 nucleotides are TGTGCCACCAGTGAATCCGGACAGGCGAACTATGGCTACACCTTC.

This clonotype was counted ten times or more. This chain joins TRBV12-3 or TRBV12-4 and TRBJ2-1, with TRBD2 identical over 12 bases. The CDR3 spans 15 residues. After removal of 3 bases from V and 8 bases from J, the junction contained 5 bases not matched to a gene. CDR3 bases: TGTGCCAGCAGTTTTCGGACTAGCGGGGTCTATGAGCAGTTCTTC. Amino acid sequence: CASSFRTSGVYEQFF.

This chain uses TRBV20-1 with TRBJ1-1; D is perhaps TRBD1 (5 bases). Germline assignment: CDR1 DFQATT and CDR2 SNEGSKA (reference sequence). This CDR3 region has 15 residues. Trimming took off 0 bases at V and 5 bases at J, with 16 bases between the two ends. The CDR3 coding sequence is TGCAGTGCTAGAGATAGAGGCAGGGTGATAACTGAAGCTTTCTTT. It encodes CSARDRGRVITEAFF.

This clonotype was picked up one time. The V call is TRBV7-6, the J call TRBJ1-4, with TRBD1 matching 7 bases. Trimming removed 5 bases from V and 5 bases from J; junction bases left unmatched: 5. There are 14 residues in the CDR3. The germline CDR1 and CDR2 sequences are SGHVS and FNYEAQ. The CDR3 spells CASSQGTANEKLFF. CDR3 sequence (DNA): TGTGCCAGCAGCCAAGGGACAGCGAATGAAAAACTGTTTTTT.

The chain carries TRBV3-1 and TRBJ2-2; 11 bases line up with TRBD2. With V trimmed by 1 base and J by 5 bases, 9 bases remained unmatched. Germline values: CDR1 LGHDT, CDR2 YNNKEL (reference sequence). The CDR3 is made up of 18 amino acids. In DNA form, the CDR3 reads TGTGCCAGCAGCCAAGGGTCCTTAGCGGGAGGGCCGACCGGGGAGCTGTTTTTT. Residues: CASSQGSLAGGPTGELFF.

The rearrangement joins TRBV11-2 to TRBJ2-1; 9 bases are a match to TRBD2. CDR3 length: 14 amino acids. Trimming removed 0 bases from V and 10 bases from J; junction bases left unmatched: 4. Looked up from germline, CDR1 is SGHAT and CDR2 is FQNNGV. CDR3 amino acids: CASSLDPSGEEQFF. CDR3 coding DNA: TGTGCCAGCAGCTTAGATCCTAGCGGGGAAGAGCAGTTCTTC.

The chain employs TRBV2 and TRBJ1-5; possible D gene TRBD1, 5 bases. The CDR3 contains 15 residues. Per the germline V gene, CDR1 is SNHLY and CDR2 is FYNNEI. The V end lost 4 bases, the J end lost 5 bases, and 15 bases lay between the germline ends. The CDR3 DNA sequence: TGTGCCAGCAGTGGGGAAATGGGGGTCTATCAGCCCCAGCATTTT. As protein: CASSGEMGVYQPQHF.

Only a few counts were recorded for this clonotype. V usage is TRBV19 and J usage is TRBJ2-7, with TRBD2 identical over 9 bases. The CDR3 length is 14 residues. V lost 7 bases to trimming and J lost 6 bases; unmatched junction nucleotides: 10. Germline assignment: CDR1 LNHDA and CDR2 SQIVND (reference sequence). The CDR3 sequence is CASTQVAGAGEQYF. The CDR3 coding sequence is TGTGCCAGTACTCAAGTAGCGGGAGCCGGCGAGCAGTACTTC.

This clonotype was counted many times. The rearrangement links TRBV7-8 to TRBJ2-4; D is undetermined. V gave up 3 bases and J gave up 3 bases, with 9 bases separating them. CDR3 length equals 14 residues. CDR1 SGHVS and CDR2 FQNEAQ come from the germline V gene. This CDR3 reads CASSFLISKNIQYF. The CDR3 nucleotides read TGTGCCAGCAGCTTCCTAATTAGCAAAAACATTCAGTACTTC.

This chain uses TRBV10-3 with TRBJ2-7; the D call may be TRBD1 or TRBD2 (5 bases each). The CDR3 is made up of 15 amino acids. Germline-derived CDR1 and CDR2 are ENHRY and SYGVKD. V gave up 5 bases and J gave up 2 bases, with 16 bases separating them. The CDR3 coding sequence is TGTGCCATCAGTTTCGGGACCCTCGGCACCTACGAGCAGTACTTC. It is translated as CAISFGTLGTYEQYF.

This clonotype occurred a few times. The gene calls are TRBV12-3 or TRBV12-4 and TRBJ2-5; 8 nucleotides match TRBD1. The CDR3 covers 16 residues. Trimming took 5 bases from V and 5 from J; bases not matched to a gene: 13. CDR3 amino acids: CASSPPGGAGVETQYF. DNA for the CDR3: TGTGCCAGCAGTCCCCCAGGGGGCGCGGGTGTGGAGACCCAGTACTTC.